This TCR beta chain appears in the sequencing data of a study of CD8 T cells in Susac syndrome. Study summary: Treatment status at blood draw for the Susac syndrome patients was therapy-naive, corticosteroids, or intravenous immunoglobulin alone.

The Susac syndrome patients fit the recently defined diagnostic criteria for definite or probable disease. V lost 1 base and J 5 bases, leaving 6 bases between the germline ends. The CDR3 covers 13 residues. CDR1 KGHSH and CDR2 LQKENI come from the germline V gene. RNA, at about 0.45 to 1 ug, was reverse transcribed with random hexamers. TCRdb processed the immunoSEQ multiplex PCR reads anew with MiXCR; each CDR3 protein has one entry. The data contain under 90,000 distinct CDR3 sequences, around 93% of them seen just once; the ten biggest clones take up over 0.5%. The TCR originated in a human donor with Susac syndrome. Specimen: CD4+ T cells from PBMCs. The chain recombines TRBV18 with TRBJ1-5; D gene ambiguous. The CDR3 region is CASSPHGDQPQHF. The CDR3, as DNA: TGTGCCAGCTCACCACACGGGGATCAGCCCCAGCATTTT.